This is a list of T cell receptor beta chains from one sample in a study of T-cell memory formation after mild COVID-19. TCRdb analysed the 5' RACE reads with MiXCR anew, one entry per CDR3 protein. In the table there are approximately 260,000 distinct CDR3 sequences, more than 15% of which are singletons. Sample: PBMCs or a T cell subset sorted from them (not recorded which). The receptors were gathered from a man aged 18 to 35 who had mild COVID-19 (a few samples of this study predate the infection). Cell type and time point are not known. The CDR3 runs from the conserved cysteine through the conserved F or W. The D gene is left open where the match is weak. Not all rows give a size; the values are once, few, many and, for expanded clones, a class.

d_call: .; j_call: TRBJ2-7; v_call: TRBV15; clone_size: .; cdr3_nt: TGTGCCACCAGCAGAGAGGGTCAGGGATACGAGCAGTACTTC; cdr3_aa: CATSREGQGYEQYF
d_call: TRBD1; j_call: TRBJ2-7; v_call: TRBV5-1; clone_size: few; cdr3_nt: TGCGCCAGCAGCTTGATGCAGGGGGTCTACTACGAGCAGTACTTC; cdr3_aa: CASSLMQGVYYEQYF
d_call: .; j_call: TRBJ1-5; v_call: TRBV12-3/TRBV12-4; clone_size: .; cdr3_nt: TGTGCCAGCAGTTTTTTTCAGGGCCCCGATCAGCCCCAGCATTTT; cdr3_aa: CASSFFQGPDQPQHF
d_call: .; j_call: TRBJ2-4; v_call: TRBV7-2; clone_size: few; cdr3_nt: TGTGCCAGCAGCTTGCTCGGGGCTTGGGACATTCAGTACTTC; cdr3_aa: CASSLLGAWDIQYF
d_call: TRBD2; j_call: TRBJ2-5; v_call: TRBV29-1; clone_size: few; cdr3_nt: TGCAGCGTTGAATTGCGGGGGAGGTTGGAGACCCAGTACTTC; cdr3_aa: CSVELRGRLETQYF
d_call: TRBD1; j_call: TRBJ2-2; v_call: TRBV6-5; clone_size: many; cdr3_nt: TGTGCCAGCAGATTACAGGGGGCGCCGACCGGGGAGCTGTTTTTT; cdr3_aa: CASRLQGAPTGELFF
d_call: .; j_call: TRBJ2-2; v_call: TRBV28; clone_size: .; cdr3_nt: TGTGCCAGCAGTTTCAGGGTCGCCGGGGAGCTGTTTTTT; cdr3_aa: CASSFRVAGELFF
d_call: .; j_call: TRBJ2-1; v_call: TRBV9; clone_size: few; cdr3_nt: TGTGCCAGCAGCATTCGGTGGGACTCCCGCTCCTACAATGAGCAGTTCTTC; cdr3_aa: CASSIRWDSRSYNEQFF
d_call: TRBD1; j_call: TRBJ2-4; v_call: TRBV2; clone_size: .; cdr3_nt: TGTGCCAGCAGTGATTGGGGACAGGGGGCCAAAAACATTCAGTACTTC; cdr3_aa: CASSDWGQGAKNIQYF
d_call: .; j_call: TRBJ2-5; v_call: TRBV5-1; clone_size: .; cdr3_nt: TGCGCCAGCACCCCTGGGGATCGGCAGACCCAGTACTTC; cdr3_aa: CASTPGDRQTQYF
d_call: .; j_call: TRBJ2-6; v_call: TRBV5-1; clone_size: .; cdr3_nt: TGCGCCAGCAGCTTGGCTGGCAGGGGAAACTCTGGGGCCAACGTCCTGACTTTC; cdr3_aa: CASSLAGRGNSGANVLTF
d_call: .; j_call: TRBJ2-3; v_call: TRBV2; clone_size: few; cdr3_nt: TGTGCCAGCATGGTGGGGCGGGGCACAGATACGCAGTATTTT; cdr3_aa: CASMVGRGTDTQYF
d_call: .; j_call: TRBJ2-5; v_call: TRBV7-6; clone_size: .; cdr3_nt: TGTGCCAGCAGCTTAGTTCTCGGTGCTCGGACCCAGTACTTC; cdr3_aa: CASSLVLGARTQYF
d_call: .; j_call: TRBJ2-2; v_call: TRBV11-3; clone_size: .; cdr3_nt: TGTGCCAGCAGCCAAGGCGGCGGCGGAACCGGGGAGCTGTTTTTT; cdr3_aa: CASSQGGGGTGELFF
d_call: TRBD2; j_call: TRBJ2-2; v_call: TRBV10-3; clone_size: .; cdr3_nt: TGTGCCATCCGGCTCGGGGGGGGCACCGGGGAGCTGTTTTTT; cdr3_aa: CAIRLGGGTGELFF
d_call: .; j_call: TRBJ1-1; v_call: TRBV11-1; clone_size: few; cdr3_nt: TGTGCCAGCAGCTTAGCGAGTGGCACTGAAGCTTTCTTT; cdr3_aa: CASSLASGTEAFF